This entry describes one T cell receptor beta chain. Produced via immunoSEQ multiplex PCR; TCRdb's table is partial and in-frame only. The table has about 10,000 clones, roughly nine tenths seen once. The source of the sample is a study of T cell clonotyping in hematopoietic cell transplantation. The time point: recipient sample about 28 days before transplant, after cytoreduction. CDR1 is SGHRS, CDR2 YFSETQ, per germline. This CDR3 comprises 17 residues. The germline V and J ends were trimmed by 0 bases and 2 bases, with 15 bases remaining between them. The J gene is TRBJ2-1, the V gene TRBV5-1, with D possibly matching TRBD2 (7 bases). This specimen consisted of peripheral blood mononuclear cells, obtained before stem cell transplant. The source of this sequence is a woman in her thirties or forties with acute myeloid leukemia. Some clones in this sample may be carry-over from other donors' samples. CDR3 bases: TGCGCCAGCAGCTTGGCCGAGGGGGGGAGAGCCTACAATGAGCAGTTCTTC. Protein product: CASSLAEGGRAYNEQFF.